This is a list of T cell receptor beta chains from one sample in a study of blood T cell repertoires in COVID-19. Repertoires were generated with immunoSEQ multiplex PCR, while TCRdb's copy carries only in-frame clones and drops some. The sample consists of about 210,000 clones, 83% of them appearing once. The material sequenced was peripheral blood. All receptors come from a man aged 45-65 years with active or convalescent COVID-19. The CDR3 runs from the conserved cysteine through the conserved F or W. The D gene is left open where the match is weak. Clone size is not always given. Where it is, it says once, few, many or a class for expanded clones.

j_call: TRBJ2-2; clone_size: .; d_call: .; v_call: TRBV20-1; cdr3_nt: TGCAGTGCTAGCGGGACTCGGGAGCTGTTTTTT; cdr3_aa: CSASGTRELFF
j_call: TRBJ1-6; clone_size: .; d_call: .; v_call: TRBV6-5; cdr3_nt: TGTGCCAGCAGTTATGCGCCAGGGAGGTATAATTCACCCCTCCACTTT; cdr3_aa: CASSYAPGRYNSPLHF
j_call: TRBJ1-3; clone_size: .; d_call: .; v_call: TRBV11-2; cdr3_nt: TGTGCCAGCAGCTTACTTGCGGCAGGACTCTCTGGAAACACCATATATTTT; cdr3_aa: CASSLLAAGLSGNTIYF
j_call: TRBJ2-7; clone_size: .; d_call: .; v_call: TRBV28; cdr3_nt: TGTGCCAGCAGTTACGGCTACGAGCAGTACTTC; cdr3_aa: CASSYGYEQYF
j_call: TRBJ1-1; clone_size: .; d_call: TRBD1; v_call: TRBV11-2; cdr3_nt: TGTGCCAGCAGCCCATCCCCAGGAGGGGGCAGTAGGAACACTGAAGCTTTCTTT; cdr3_aa: CASSPSPGGGSRNTEAFF
j_call: TRBJ2-7; clone_size: few; d_call: TRBD1; v_call: TRBV20-1; cdr3_nt: TGCAGTGCTATGACAGGGGGCGAGCAGTACTTC; cdr3_aa: CSAMTGGEQYF
j_call: TRBJ1-1; clone_size: .; d_call: .; v_call: TRBV6-6; cdr3_nt: TGTGCCAGCAGTTACGACGGGGGAGGAGGCACTGAAGCTTTCTTT; cdr3_aa: CASSYDGGGGTEAFF
j_call: TRBJ1-6; clone_size: .; d_call: TRBD1; v_call: TRBV6-5; cdr3_nt: TGTGCCAGCAGTAGTGGACAGGGGAAAAATTCACCCCTCCACTTT; cdr3_aa: CASSSGQGKNSPLHF
j_call: TRBJ2-3; clone_size: .; d_call: .; v_call: TRBV5-1; cdr3_nt: TGCGCCAGCAGCTTGGGCGGGATGGGGTTAGATACGCAGTATTTT; cdr3_aa: CASSLGGMGLDTQYF
j_call: TRBJ1-3; clone_size: .; d_call: .; v_call: TRBV28; cdr3_nt: TGTGCCAGCAGGAGACAGTTCTCTGGAAACACCATATATTTT; cdr3_aa: CASRRQFSGNTIYF
j_call: TRBJ2-5; clone_size: .; d_call: TRBD2; v_call: TRBV27; cdr3_nt: TGTGCCAGCAGTTTCTTAGGGAGGGAAGAGACCCAGTACTTC; cdr3_aa: CASSFLGREETQYF
j_call: TRBJ2-1; clone_size: .; d_call: TRBD2; v_call: TRBV4-1; cdr3_nt: TGCGCCAGCAGCCAAGAGACTAGCGGGAGTCAGTTCTTC; cdr3_aa: CASSQETSGSQFF
j_call: TRBJ1-6; clone_size: .; d_call: .; v_call: TRBV13; cdr3_nt: TGTGCCAGCCGCGGAAATTTTAATTCACCCCTCCACTTT; cdr3_aa: CASRGNFNSPLHF
j_call: TRBJ2-1; clone_size: .; d_call: TRBD2; v_call: TRBV5-6; cdr3_nt: TGTGCCAGCAGCTTGAAATCCGGGAGGCGCAATGAGCAGTTCTTC; cdr3_aa: CASSLKSGRRNEQFF
j_call: TRBJ1-5; clone_size: few; d_call: .; v_call: TRBV19; cdr3_nt: TGTGCCAGTAATGGAGCGGCTAAACTTAGCAATCAGCCCCAGCATTTT; cdr3_aa: CASNGAAKLSNQPQHF
j_call: TRBJ1-1; clone_size: .; d_call: .; v_call: TRBV2; cdr3_nt: TGTGCCAGTAAGACAGCGCAGAACACTGAAGCTTTCTTT; cdr3_aa: CASKTAQNTEAFF
j_call: TRBJ2-3; clone_size: .; d_call: TRBD2; v_call: TRBV5-1; cdr3_nt: TGCGCCAGTTCTAGCGGGGGGGCCGCGAACACAGATACGCAGTATTTT; cdr3_aa: CASSSGGAANTDTQYF
j_call: TRBJ2-6; clone_size: .; d_call: .; v_call: TRBV9; cdr3_nt: TGTGCCAGTAGCGTATCCAGGGCTTACTCTGGGGCCAACGTCCTGACTTTC; cdr3_aa: CASSVSRAYSGANVLTF
j_call: TRBJ2-7; clone_size: .; d_call: TRBD1; v_call: TRBV5-1; cdr3_nt: TGCGCCAGCAGCTCCGGACAGGGGGCTTCCTACGAGCAGTACTTC; cdr3_aa: CASSSGQGASYEQYF
j_call: TRBJ1-3; clone_size: .; d_call: .; v_call: TRBV15; cdr3_nt: TGTGCCACCAGCAGAGATCTAGGATCCCCTGGAAACACCATATATTTT; cdr3_aa: CATSRDLGSPGNTIYF
j_call: TRBJ1-2; clone_size: .; d_call: .; v_call: TRBV25-1; cdr3_nt: TGTGCCAGCAGTGATAGTTCAGGACAGAACTATGGCTACACCTTC; cdr3_aa: CASSDSSGQNYGYTF
j_call: TRBJ1-1; clone_size: .; d_call: TRBD1; v_call: TRBV6-5; cdr3_nt: TGTGCCAGCATAGGCAGGGGGTGGGCTGAAGCTTTCTTT; cdr3_aa: CASIGRGWAEAFF
j_call: TRBJ1-1; clone_size: .; d_call: TRBD1; v_call: TRBV9; cdr3_nt: TGTGCCAGCAGCTTACAGGGGGACACTGAAGCTTTCTTT; cdr3_aa: CASSLQGDTEAFF
j_call: TRBJ2-3; clone_size: .; d_call: .; v_call: TRBV5-1; cdr3_nt: TGCGCCAGCAGCTTGGATGCAGGAAACAGCCGAGATACGCAGTATTTT; cdr3_aa: CASSLDAGNSRDTQYF
j_call: TRBJ2-7; clone_size: .; d_call: .; v_call: TRBV11-2; cdr3_nt: TGTGCCAGCAGTCCAGACTCAAGCTCCTACGAGCAGTACTTC; cdr3_aa: CASSPDSSSYEQYF
j_call: TRBJ1-1; clone_size: .; d_call: TRBD1; v_call: TRBV18; cdr3_nt: TGTGCCAGCTCCCTGACAGGGAGAGACACTGAAGCTTTCTTT; cdr3_aa: CASSLTGRDTEAFF
j_call: TRBJ2-1; clone_size: .; d_call: TRBD2; v_call: TRBV28; cdr3_nt: TGTGCCAGCAGGCACGGACTAGCTGGGGGGTCCTACAATGAGCAGTTCTTC; cdr3_aa: CASRHGLAGGSYNEQFF
j_call: TRBJ2-1; clone_size: .; d_call: TRBD2; v_call: TRBV9; cdr3_nt: TGTGCCAGCAGCGTCTTACTAGCGGGGGCCTCCTCCTACAATGAGCAGTTCTTC; cdr3_aa: CASSVLLAGASSYNEQFF
j_call: TRBJ1-2; clone_size: .; d_call: .; v_call: TRBV24-1; cdr3_nt: TGTGCCACCAGTGACCCCGGCCGGGAACGTGGCTACACCTTC; cdr3_aa: CATSDPGRERGYTF
j_call: TRBJ2-1; clone_size: .; d_call: .; v_call: TRBV28; cdr3_nt: TGTGCCAGCAGTAGCGAGCGGAATGAGCAGTTCTTC; cdr3_aa: CASSSERNEQFF
j_call: TRBJ1-1; clone_size: .; d_call: TRBD1; v_call: TRBV5-1; cdr3_nt: TGCGCCAGCAGCAGCCCCGGGACAGGTAACACTGAAGCTTTCTTT; cdr3_aa: CASSSPGTGNTEAFF
j_call: TRBJ2-1; clone_size: .; d_call: TRBD1; v_call: TRBV5-1; cdr3_nt: TGCGCCAGCAGTCGAAACAGGGGTAGCTCCTACAATGAGCAGTTCTTC; cdr3_aa: CASSRNRGSSYNEQFF
j_call: TRBJ2-3; clone_size: .; d_call: TRBD1; v_call: TRBV2; cdr3_nt: TGTGCCAGCAGTTCCCAGGGGACAGGCACAGATACGCAGTATTTT; cdr3_aa: CASSSQGTGTDTQYF
j_call: TRBJ2-3; clone_size: .; d_call: TRBD2; v_call: TRBV5-1; cdr3_nt: TGCGCCAGCAGCTTCCGCGGGGGGGTCTCAGATACGCAGTATTTT; cdr3_aa: CASSFRGGVSDTQYF
j_call: TRBJ1-2; clone_size: few; d_call: .; v_call: TRBV13; cdr3_nt: TGTGCCAGCAGCTTCCCCACCGCGGGGTTCCTCCTGGAGGGCTACACCTTC; cdr3_aa: CASSFPTAGFLLEGYTF
j_call: TRBJ2-2; clone_size: .; d_call: .; v_call: TRBV11-2; cdr3_nt: TGTGCCAGCAGCTTGAGGACAGTCAACACCGGGGAGCTGTTTTTT; cdr3_aa: CASSLRTVNTGELFF
j_call: TRBJ1-6; clone_size: .; d_call: .; v_call: TRBV29-1; cdr3_nt: TGCAGCGTTTTACAGGGTGAGGGTTCACCCCTCCACTTT; cdr3_aa: CSVLQGEGSPLHF
j_call: TRBJ1-1; clone_size: .; d_call: .; v_call: TRBV19; cdr3_nt: TGTGCCAGTAGTCTTGTTCGCGGGGACCCTAACACTGAAGCTTTCTTT; cdr3_aa: CASSLVRGDPNTEAFF
j_call: TRBJ2-3; clone_size: .; d_call: .; v_call: TRBV28; cdr3_nt: TGTGCCAGCAGTCCGGCGGCTAGCACAGATACGCAGTATTTT; cdr3_aa: CASSPAASTDTQYF
j_call: TRBJ1-1; clone_size: .; d_call: .; v_call: TRBV19; cdr3_nt: TGTGCCAGTAGCCGTGTGGGTGCGGTGAACACTGAAGCTTTCTTT; cdr3_aa: CASSRVGAVNTEAFF
j_call: TRBJ2-5; clone_size: few; d_call: .; v_call: TRBV2; cdr3_nt: TGTGCCAGCAGTGAAGGAGCAGGATTCCAAGAGACCCAGTACTTC; cdr3_aa: CASSEGAGFQETQYF
j_call: TRBJ2-5; clone_size: .; d_call: .; v_call: TRBV20-1; cdr3_nt: TGCAGTGCCCGCAAAGCCGAGACCCAGTACTTC; cdr3_aa: CSARKAETQYF
j_call: TRBJ2-7; clone_size: once; d_call: TRBD1; v_call: TRBV5-5; cdr3_nt: TGTGCCAGCAGCGCGGTTCGGACAGGGAGGAACGAGCAGTACTTC; cdr3_aa: CASSAVRTGRNEQYF
j_call: TRBJ2-4; clone_size: .; d_call: TRBD1; v_call: TRBV5-1; cdr3_nt: TGCGCCAGCAGCACGGGACAGAGAGAGGGCAAAAACATTCAGTACTTC; cdr3_aa: CASSTGQREGKNIQYF
j_call: TRBJ1-5; clone_size: .; d_call: TRBD1; v_call: TRBV5-1; cdr3_nt: TGCGCCAGCAGCACGGGACAGGCTGATCAGCCCCAGCATTTT; cdr3_aa: CASSTGQADQPQHF
j_call: TRBJ1-2; clone_size: .; d_call: .; v_call: TRBV7-9; cdr3_nt: TGTGCCAGCAGCTTAGTAGAGAAAACTAACTATGGCTACACCTTC; cdr3_aa: CASSLVEKTNYGYTF
j_call: TRBJ1-3; clone_size: .; d_call: .; v_call: TRBV6-5; cdr3_nt: TGTGCCAGCAGTTCCTACCGGGGGGACCTCACCATATATTTT; cdr3_aa: CASSSYRGDLTIYF
j_call: TRBJ2-3; clone_size: .; d_call: .; v_call: TRBV25-1; cdr3_nt: TGTGCCAGCAGTGAAGCCTACCGGGCAGATACGCAGTATTTT; cdr3_aa: CASSEAYRADTQYF
j_call: TRBJ1-3; clone_size: .; d_call: .; v_call: TRBV7-9; cdr3_nt: TGTGCCAGCAGCTTAATCCCGGGTTCTGGAAACACCATATATTTT; cdr3_aa: CASSLIPGSGNTIYF
j_call: TRBJ2-7; clone_size: .; d_call: TRBD1; v_call: TRBV27; cdr3_nt: TGTGCCAGCAGTGCCGGGACAGGGATGGTGTACGAGCAGTACTTC; cdr3_aa: CASSAGTGMVYEQYF
j_call: TRBJ1-2; clone_size: many; d_call: .; v_call: TRBV28; cdr3_nt: TGTGCCAGCACCCCAGGGGAGCTGGAGTATGGCTACACCTTC; cdr3_aa: CASTPGELEYGYTF
j_call: TRBJ2-5; clone_size: .; d_call: .; v_call: TRBV27; cdr3_nt: TGTGCCACCCGAAGGGCGGGGCCCCAAGAGACCCAGTACTTC; cdr3_aa: CATRRAGPQETQYF